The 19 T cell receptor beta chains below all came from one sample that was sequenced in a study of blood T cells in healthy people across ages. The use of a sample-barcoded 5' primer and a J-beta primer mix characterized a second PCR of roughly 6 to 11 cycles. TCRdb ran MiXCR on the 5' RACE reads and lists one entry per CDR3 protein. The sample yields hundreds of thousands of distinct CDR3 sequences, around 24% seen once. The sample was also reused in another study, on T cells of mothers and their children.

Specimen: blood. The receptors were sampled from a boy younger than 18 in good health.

The CDR3 nucleotides are TGTGCCAGCAGCCTCGACAGGACCCTCACCGGGGAGCTGTTTTTT. Residues: CASSLDRTLTGELFF. V usage is TRBV7-9 and J usage is TRBJ2-2; TRBD1 is a possible D gene (6 bases). V was trimmed by 5 bases and J by 4 bases, leaving 14 bases between them. Germline V lookup: CDR1 SEHNR, CDR2 FQNEAQ (reference sequence). The length of the CDR3 is 15 residues. Full variable domain (missing parts from reference TRBV7-9 and TRBJ2-2): DTGVSQNPRHKITKRGQNVTFRCDPISEHNRLYWYRQTLGQGPEFLTYFQNEAQLEKSRLLSDRFSAERPKGSFSTLEIQRTEQGDSAMYLCASSLDRTLTGELFFGEGSRLTVL.

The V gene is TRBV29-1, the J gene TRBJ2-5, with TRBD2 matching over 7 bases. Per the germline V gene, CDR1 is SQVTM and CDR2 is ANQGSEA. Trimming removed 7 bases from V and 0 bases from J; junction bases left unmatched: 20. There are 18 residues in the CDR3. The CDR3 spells CSALGFSWDYHHQETQYF. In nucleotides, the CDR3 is TGCAGCGCCCTGGGGTTCTCGTGGGACTACCACCACCAAGAGACCCAGTACTTC.

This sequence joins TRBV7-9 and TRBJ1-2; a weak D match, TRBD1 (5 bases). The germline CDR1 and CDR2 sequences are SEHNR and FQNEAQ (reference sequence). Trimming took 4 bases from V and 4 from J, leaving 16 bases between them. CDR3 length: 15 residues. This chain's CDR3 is CASSSGGGAGYGYTF. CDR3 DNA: TGTGCCAGCAGCTCAGGCGGTGGGGCGGGCTATGGCTACACCTTC.

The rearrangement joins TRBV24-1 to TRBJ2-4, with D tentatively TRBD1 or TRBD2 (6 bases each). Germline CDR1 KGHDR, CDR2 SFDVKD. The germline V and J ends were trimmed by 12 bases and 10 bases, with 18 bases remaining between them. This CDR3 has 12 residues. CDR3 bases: TGTGCCTCATCCTCCCGGGGGCTTATTCAGTACTTC. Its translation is CASSSRGLIQYF.

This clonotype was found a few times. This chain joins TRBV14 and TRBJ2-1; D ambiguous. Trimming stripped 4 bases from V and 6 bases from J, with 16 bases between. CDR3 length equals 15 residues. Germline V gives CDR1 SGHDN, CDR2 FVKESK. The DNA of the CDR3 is TGTGCCAGCAGCCTTCGCGGCGTGAGTTCCAATGAGCAGTTCTTC. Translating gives CASSLRGVSSNEQFF.

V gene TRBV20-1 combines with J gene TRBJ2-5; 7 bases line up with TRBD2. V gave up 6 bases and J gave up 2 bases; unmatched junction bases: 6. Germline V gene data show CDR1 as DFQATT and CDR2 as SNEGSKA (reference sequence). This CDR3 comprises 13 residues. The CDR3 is CSARTRGQETQYF. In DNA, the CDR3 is TGCAGTGCCCGGACTAGGGGACAAGAGACCCAGTACTTC.

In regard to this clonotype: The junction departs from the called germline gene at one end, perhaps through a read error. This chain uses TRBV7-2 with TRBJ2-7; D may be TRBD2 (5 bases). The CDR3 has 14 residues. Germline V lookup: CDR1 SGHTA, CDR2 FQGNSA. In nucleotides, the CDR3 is TGTGCCAGCAGCTTAGCCGCGGACTCCTACCAGCAGTACTTC. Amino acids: CASSLAADSYQQYF.

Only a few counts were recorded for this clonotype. DNA of the CDR3: TGTGCCAGCAGTTTAAGGACTGGCCGTTGGCACGAGCAGTACTTC. Translated: CASSLRTGRWHEQYF. The V and J genes are TRBV6-6 and TRBJ2-5, with D perhaps matching TRBD2 (5 bases). The J call may be incorrect, as the DNA end agrees better with TRBJ2-7. Germline CDR1 and CDR2: MNHNY and SVGAGI (reference sequence). This CDR3 has 15 residues.

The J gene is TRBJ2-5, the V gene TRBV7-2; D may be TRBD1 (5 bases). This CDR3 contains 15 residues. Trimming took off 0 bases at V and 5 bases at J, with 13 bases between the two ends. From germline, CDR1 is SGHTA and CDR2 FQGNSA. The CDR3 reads CASSLAGRAGETQYF. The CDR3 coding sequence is TGTGCCAGCAGCTTAGCGGGCAGGGCCGGTGAGACCCAGTACTTC.

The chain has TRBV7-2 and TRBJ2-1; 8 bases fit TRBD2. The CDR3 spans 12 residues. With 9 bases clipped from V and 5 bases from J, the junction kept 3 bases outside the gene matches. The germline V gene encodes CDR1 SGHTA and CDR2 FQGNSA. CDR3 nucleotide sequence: TGTGCCAGGGGACTAGAAGACAATGAGCAGTTCTTC. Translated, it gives CARGLEDNEQFF.

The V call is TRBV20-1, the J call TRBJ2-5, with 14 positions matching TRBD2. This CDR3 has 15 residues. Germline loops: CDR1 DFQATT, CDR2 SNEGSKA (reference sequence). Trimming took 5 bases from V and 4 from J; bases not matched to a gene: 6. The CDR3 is CSAPGLAGVRETQYF. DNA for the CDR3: TGCAGTGCTCCGGGACTAGCGGGAGTAAGAGAGACCCAGTACTTC.

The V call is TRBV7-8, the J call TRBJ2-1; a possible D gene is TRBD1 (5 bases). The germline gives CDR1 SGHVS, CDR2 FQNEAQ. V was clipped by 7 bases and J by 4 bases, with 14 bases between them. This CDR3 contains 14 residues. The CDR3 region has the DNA TGTGCCAGCAAAAACTCAGGGTCGTACAATGAGCAGTTCTTC. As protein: CASKNSGSYNEQFF.

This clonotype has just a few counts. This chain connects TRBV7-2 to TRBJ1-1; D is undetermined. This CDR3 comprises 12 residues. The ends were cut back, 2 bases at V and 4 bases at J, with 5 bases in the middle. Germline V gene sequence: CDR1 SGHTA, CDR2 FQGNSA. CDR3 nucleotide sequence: TGTGCCAGCAGCTTAATTAGCACTGAAGCTTTCTTT. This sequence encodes CASSLISTEAFF. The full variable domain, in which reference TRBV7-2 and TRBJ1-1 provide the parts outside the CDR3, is GAGVSQSPSNKVTEKGKDVELRCDPISGHTALYWYRQSLGQGLEFLIYFQGNSAPDKSGLPSDRFSAERTGGSVSTLTIQRTQQEDSAVYLCASSLISTEAFFGQGTRLTVV.

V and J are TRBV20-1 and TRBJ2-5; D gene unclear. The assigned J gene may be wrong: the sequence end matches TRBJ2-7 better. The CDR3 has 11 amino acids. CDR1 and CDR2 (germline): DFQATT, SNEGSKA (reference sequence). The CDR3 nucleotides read TGCAGTGCTAGTAGTTCGGGCGAGCAGTACTTC. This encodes CSASSSGEQYF.

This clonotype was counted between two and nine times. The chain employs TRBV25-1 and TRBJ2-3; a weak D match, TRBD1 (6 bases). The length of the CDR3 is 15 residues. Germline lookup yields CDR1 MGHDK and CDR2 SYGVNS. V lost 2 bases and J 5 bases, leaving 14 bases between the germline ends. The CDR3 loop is CASSERWGPGDTQYF. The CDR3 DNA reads TGTGCCAGCAGTGAACGATGGGGGCCGGGAGATACGCAGTATTTT.

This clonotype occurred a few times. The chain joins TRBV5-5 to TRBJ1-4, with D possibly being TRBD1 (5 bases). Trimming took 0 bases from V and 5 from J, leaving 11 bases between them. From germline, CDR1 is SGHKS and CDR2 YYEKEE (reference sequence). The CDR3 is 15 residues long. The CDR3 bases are TGTGCCAGCAGCTTGGGGAACTCAGGGAATGAAAAACTGTTTTTT. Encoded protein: CASSLGNSGNEKLFF.

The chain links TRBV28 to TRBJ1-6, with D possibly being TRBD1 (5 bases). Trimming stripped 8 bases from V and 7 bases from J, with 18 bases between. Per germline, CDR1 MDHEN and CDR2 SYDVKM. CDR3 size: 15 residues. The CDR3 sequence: CASENRGMGNSPLHF. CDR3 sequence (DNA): TGTGCCAGCGAAAATCGGGGCATGGGAAATTCACCCCTCCACTTT.

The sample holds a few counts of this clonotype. The CDR3 region has the DNA TGTGCCAGCAGTTCCCTTGACAGGATGAACACTGAAGCTTTCTTT. Protein product: CASSSLDRMNTEAFF. The chain has TRBV6-2 or TRBV6-3 and TRBJ1-1; possibly TRBD1 for D (6 bases). Trimming stripped 4 bases from V and 0 bases from J, with 12 bases between. Germline assignment: CDR1 MNHEY and CDR2 SVGEGT. This CDR3 region has 15 residues.

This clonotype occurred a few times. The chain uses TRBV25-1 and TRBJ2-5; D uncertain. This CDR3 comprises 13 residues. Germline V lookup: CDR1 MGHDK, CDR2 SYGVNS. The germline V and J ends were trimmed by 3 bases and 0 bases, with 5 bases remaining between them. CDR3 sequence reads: CASSDQDQETQYF. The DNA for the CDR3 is TGTGCCAGCAGTGATCAGGACCAAGAGACCCAGTACTTC.